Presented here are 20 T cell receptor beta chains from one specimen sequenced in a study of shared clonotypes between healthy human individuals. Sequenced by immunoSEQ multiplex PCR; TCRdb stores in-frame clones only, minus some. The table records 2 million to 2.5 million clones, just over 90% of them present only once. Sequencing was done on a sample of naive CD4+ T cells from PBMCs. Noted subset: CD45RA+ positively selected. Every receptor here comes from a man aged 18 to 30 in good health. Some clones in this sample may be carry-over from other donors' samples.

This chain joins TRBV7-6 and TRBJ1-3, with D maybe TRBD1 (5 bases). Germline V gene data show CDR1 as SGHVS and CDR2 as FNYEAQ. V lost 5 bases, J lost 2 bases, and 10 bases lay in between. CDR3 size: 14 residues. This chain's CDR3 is CASSPRQTGNTIYF. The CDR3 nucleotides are TGTGCCAGCAGCCCCCGACAGACTGGAAACACCATATATTTT.

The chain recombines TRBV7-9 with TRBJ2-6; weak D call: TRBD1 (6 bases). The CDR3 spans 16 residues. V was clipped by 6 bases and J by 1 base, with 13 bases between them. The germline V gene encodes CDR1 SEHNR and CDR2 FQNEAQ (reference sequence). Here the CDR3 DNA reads TGTGCCAGCAGAGTGGGGACACCTTCTGGGGCCAACGTCCTGACTTTC. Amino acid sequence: CASRVGTPSGANVLTF.

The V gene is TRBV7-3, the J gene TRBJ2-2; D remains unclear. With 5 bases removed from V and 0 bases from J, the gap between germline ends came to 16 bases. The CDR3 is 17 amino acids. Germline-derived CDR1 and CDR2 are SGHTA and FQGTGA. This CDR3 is CASSPQRVQPNTGELFF. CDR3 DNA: TGTGCCAGCAGCCCCCAGAGAGTACAGCCGAACACCGGGGAGCTGTTTTTT. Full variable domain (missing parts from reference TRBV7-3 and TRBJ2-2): GAGVSQTPSNKVTEKGKYVELRCDPISGHTALYWYRQSLGQGPEFLIYFQGTGAADDSGLPNDRFFAVRPEGSVSTLKIQRTERGDSAVYLCASSPQRVQPNTGELFFGEGSRLTVL.

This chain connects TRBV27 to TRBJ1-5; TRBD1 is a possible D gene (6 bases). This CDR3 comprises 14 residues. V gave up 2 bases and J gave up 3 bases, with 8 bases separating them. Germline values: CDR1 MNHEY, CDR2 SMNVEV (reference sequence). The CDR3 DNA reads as TGTGCCAGCAGTTTAGTGGGACACAATCAGCCCCAGCATTTT. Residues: CASSLVGHNQPQHF.

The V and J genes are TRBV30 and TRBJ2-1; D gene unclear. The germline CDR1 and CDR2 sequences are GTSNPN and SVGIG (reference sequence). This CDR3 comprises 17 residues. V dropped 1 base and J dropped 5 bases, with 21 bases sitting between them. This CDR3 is CAWSGGTTPVINNEQFF. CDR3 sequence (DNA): TGTGCCTGGAGTGGGGGAACTACTCCCGTAATAAACAATGAGCAGTTCTTC.

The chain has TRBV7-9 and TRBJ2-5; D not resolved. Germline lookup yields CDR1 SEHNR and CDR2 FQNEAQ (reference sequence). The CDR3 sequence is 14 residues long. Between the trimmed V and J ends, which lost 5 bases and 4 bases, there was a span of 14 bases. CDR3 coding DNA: TGTGCCAGCAGCCAAAGTAGGAGTGCAGAGACCCAGTACTTC. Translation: CASSQSRSAETQYF.

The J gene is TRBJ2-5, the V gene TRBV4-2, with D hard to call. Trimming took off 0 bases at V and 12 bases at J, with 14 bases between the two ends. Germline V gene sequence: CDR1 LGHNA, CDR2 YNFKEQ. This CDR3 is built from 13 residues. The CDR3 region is CASSQELGDVEYF. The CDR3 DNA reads TGTGCCAGCAGCCAAGAACTCGGTGATGTCGAGTACTTC.

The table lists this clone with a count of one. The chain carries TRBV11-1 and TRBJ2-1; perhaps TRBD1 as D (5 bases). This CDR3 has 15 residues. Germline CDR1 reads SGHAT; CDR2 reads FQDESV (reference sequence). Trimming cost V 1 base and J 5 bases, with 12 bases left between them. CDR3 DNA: TGTGCCAGCAGCTTAGGTCAGACAGTTCACAATGAGCAGTTCTTC. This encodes CASSLGQTVHNEQFF.

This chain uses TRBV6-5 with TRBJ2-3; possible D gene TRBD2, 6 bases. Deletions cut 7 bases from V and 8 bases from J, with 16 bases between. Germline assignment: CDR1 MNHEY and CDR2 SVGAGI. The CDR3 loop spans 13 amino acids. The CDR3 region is CASIDGGSSTQYF. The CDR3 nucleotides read TGTGCCAGCATCGACGGGGGATCCAGTACGCAGTATTTT.

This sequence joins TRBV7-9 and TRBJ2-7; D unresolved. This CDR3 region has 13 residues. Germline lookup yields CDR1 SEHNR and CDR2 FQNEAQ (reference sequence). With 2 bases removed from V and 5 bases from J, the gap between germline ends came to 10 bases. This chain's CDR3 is CASSLYGAHEQYF. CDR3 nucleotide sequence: TGTGCCAGCAGCTTATACGGTGCCCACGAGCAGTACTTC.

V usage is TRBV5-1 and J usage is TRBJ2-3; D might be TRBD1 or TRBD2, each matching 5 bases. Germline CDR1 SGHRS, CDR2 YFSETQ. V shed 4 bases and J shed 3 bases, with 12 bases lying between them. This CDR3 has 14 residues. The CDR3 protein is CASSVERGTDTQYF. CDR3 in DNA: TGCGCCAGCAGCGTTGAGAGGGGAACAGATACGCAGTATTTT.

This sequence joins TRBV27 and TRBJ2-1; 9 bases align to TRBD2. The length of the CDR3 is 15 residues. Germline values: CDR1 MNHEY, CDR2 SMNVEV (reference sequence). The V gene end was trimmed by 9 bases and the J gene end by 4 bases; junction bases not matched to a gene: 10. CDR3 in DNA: TGTGCCAGTTGGGTCCCGGGACTAGCTTACAATGAGCAGTTCTTC. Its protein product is CASWVPGLAYNEQFF.

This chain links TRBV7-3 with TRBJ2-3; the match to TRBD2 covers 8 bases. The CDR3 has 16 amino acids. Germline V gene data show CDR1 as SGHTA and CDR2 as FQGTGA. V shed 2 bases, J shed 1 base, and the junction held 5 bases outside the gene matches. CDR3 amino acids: CASSLLPTSGTDTQYF. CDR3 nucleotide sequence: TGTGCCAGCAGCTTACTTCCGACTAGCGGCACAGATACGCAGTATTTT.

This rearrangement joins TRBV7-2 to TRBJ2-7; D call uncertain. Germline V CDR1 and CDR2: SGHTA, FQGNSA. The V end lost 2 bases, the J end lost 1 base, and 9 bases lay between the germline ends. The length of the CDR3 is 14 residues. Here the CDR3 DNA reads TGTGCCAGCAGCTTAAATCCGGGTTCCTACGAGCAGTACTTC. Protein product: CASSLNPGSYEQYF.

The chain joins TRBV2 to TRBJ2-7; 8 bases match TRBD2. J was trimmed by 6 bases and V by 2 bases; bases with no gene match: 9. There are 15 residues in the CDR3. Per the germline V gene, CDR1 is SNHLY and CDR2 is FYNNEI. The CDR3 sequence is CASSELSGGPGEQYF. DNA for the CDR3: TGTGCCAGCAGTGAATTGTCGGGAGGGCCGGGCGAGCAGTACTTC.

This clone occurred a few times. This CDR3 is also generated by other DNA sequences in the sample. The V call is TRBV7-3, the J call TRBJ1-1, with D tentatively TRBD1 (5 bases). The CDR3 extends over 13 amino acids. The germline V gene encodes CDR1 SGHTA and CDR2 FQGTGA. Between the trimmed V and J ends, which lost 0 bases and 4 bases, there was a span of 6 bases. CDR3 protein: CASSLTGGTEAFF. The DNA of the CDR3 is TGTGCCAGCAGCTTAACGGGGGGCACTGAAGCTTTCTTT.

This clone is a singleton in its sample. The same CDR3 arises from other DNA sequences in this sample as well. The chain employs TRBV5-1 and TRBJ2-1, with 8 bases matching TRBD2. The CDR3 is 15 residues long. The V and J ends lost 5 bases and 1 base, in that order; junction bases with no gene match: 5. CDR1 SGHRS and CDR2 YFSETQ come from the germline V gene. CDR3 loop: CASSVLAGSYNEQFF. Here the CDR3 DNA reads TGCGCCAGCAGTGTTCTAGCGGGTTCCTACAATGAGCAGTTCTTC.

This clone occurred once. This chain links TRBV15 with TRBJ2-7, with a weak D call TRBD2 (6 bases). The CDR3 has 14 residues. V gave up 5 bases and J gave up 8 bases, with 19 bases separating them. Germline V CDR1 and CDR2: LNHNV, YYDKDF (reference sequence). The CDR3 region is CATSGRMGGAQQYF. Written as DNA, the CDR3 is TGTGCCACCAGCGGCCGGATGGGGGGTGCGCAGCAGTACTTC.

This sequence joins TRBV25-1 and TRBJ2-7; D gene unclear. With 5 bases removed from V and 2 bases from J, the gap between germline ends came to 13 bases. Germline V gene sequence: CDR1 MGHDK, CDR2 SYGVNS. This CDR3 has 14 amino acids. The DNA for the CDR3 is TGTGCCAGCAGTCCCCGTAGGGTTCCCTACGAGCAGTACTTC. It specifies CASSPRRVPYEQYF.

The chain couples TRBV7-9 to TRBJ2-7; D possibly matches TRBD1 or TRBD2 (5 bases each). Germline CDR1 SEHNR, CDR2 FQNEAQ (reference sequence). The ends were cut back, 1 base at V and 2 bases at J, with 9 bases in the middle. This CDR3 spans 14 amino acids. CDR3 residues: CASSLEGRPYEQYF. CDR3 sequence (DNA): TGTGCCAGCAGCTTAGAGGGACGGCCCTACGAGCAGTACTTC. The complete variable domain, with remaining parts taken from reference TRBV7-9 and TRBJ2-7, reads DTGVSQNPRHKITKRGQNVTFRCDPISEHNRLYWYRQTLGQGPEFLTYFQNEAQLEKSRLLSDRFSAERPKGSFSTLEIQRTEQGDSAMYLCASSLEGRPYEQYFGPGTRLTVT.